The clone carrying this T cell receptor (beta chain) has a single count. These data belong to a study of T cell changes during pregnancy in multiple sclerosis. Germline V gene lookup returns CDR1 SNHLY and CDR2 FYNNEI. The CDR3 covers 15 residues. Unmatched junction bases numbered 11, after V lost 5 bases and J lost 9 bases. Clones were sequenced by immunoSEQ multiplex PCR, and TCRdb holds only the in-frame ones, with some missing. Among 100,000 or so clones listed, around 92% were seen once. This specimen was peripheral blood, taken in the second trimester of pregnancy. The V gene is TRBV2, the J gene TRBJ1-4; TRBD1 aligns across 8 bases. The receptor's source is a female donor with multiple sclerosis, enrolled in a pregnancy study. The CDR3 DNA follows: TGTGCCAGCAGTTTCGAGGACAGGGCAGTGAAAAAACTGTTTTTT. It translates to CASSFEDRAVKKLFF.